The T cell receptor (beta chain) described here comes from a study of control samples from healthy donors and cancer patients. J lost 5 bases, V lost 1 base, and 9 bases had no gene match. Germline CDR1 reads SGHDN; CDR2 reads FVKESK. CDR3 length: 16 amino acids. Some clones are missing from TCRdb's copy, which holds only in-frame ones; the method was immunoSEQ multiplex PCR. The repertoire includes about 150,000 clones, roughly 94% of them detected once, and approximately 6% sits in the top ten. This receptor was identified in a man aged 40-49 years in good health. Sequenced material: blood. The V gene is TRBV14, the J gene TRBJ2-3, with TRBD1 matching 7 bases. CDR3 DNA: TGTGCCAGCAGCCAAGTAGGGAGCAGGGGGATAGATACGCAGTATTTT. Its protein is CASSQVGSRGIDTQYF.